This passage covers 25 T cell receptor beta chains from one sample sequenced in a study of shared clonotypes between healthy human individuals. TCRdb's table, derived via immunoSEQ multiplex PCR, lists solely in-frame clones and lacks some. The sample has some 1.4 million clones; approximately 96% are singletons. Sequencing used naive CD4+ T cells sorted from blood. The subset is: CD45RA+ positively selected. All receptors come from a man in his thirties or forties in good health.

The CDR3 protein is CASSPLPRNSQETQYF. Written as DNA, the CDR3 is TGTGCCAGCTCACCCCTTCCACGGAATAGCCAAGAGACCCAGTACTTC. The V gene is TRBV18, the J gene TRBJ2-5; D is undetermined. The germline V and J ends were trimmed by 3 bases and 1 base, with 15 bases remaining between them. The germline V gene has CDR1 KGHSH and CDR2 LQKENI. The CDR3 is made up of 16 amino acids.

The rearrangement uses TRBV4-3 and TRBJ2-3; D call uncertain. This CDR3 has 16 amino acids. The germline gives CDR1 LGHNA, CDR2 YSLEER. V was pared by 0 bases and J by 4 bases, with 14 bases between. The CDR3 region has the DNA TGCGCCAGCAGCCAAGACGGCCGAACCCACCCAGATACGCAGTATTTT. Translated: CASSQDGRTHPDTQYF.

The gene calls are TRBV6-1 and TRBJ2-1, with 13 bases aligning to TRBD2. The germline gives CDR1 MNHNS, CDR2 SASEGT. The CDR3 has 17 amino acids. With 4 bases clipped from V and 4 bases from J, the junction kept 7 bases outside the gene matches. CDR3 protein: CASSATSGRGGYNEQFF. CDR3 in DNA: TGTGCCAGCAGTGCTACTAGCGGGAGGGGAGGTTACAATGAGCAGTTCTTC.

This clone was seen once. This chain uses TRBV25-1 with TRBJ1-3; D not resolved. There are 16 residues in the CDR3. Germline V CDR1 and CDR2: MGHDK, SYGVNS. Trimming pared 3 bases from V and 0 bases from J, leaving 12 bases between. The CDR3 DNA reads as TGTGCCAGCAGTGACTCCCCTTTTGGCTCTGGAAACACCATATATTTT. Encoded protein: CASSDSPFGSGNTIYF.

Here the CDR3 reads CASSLLGEGTDTQYF. DNA for the CDR3: TGTGCCAGCAGCTTACTAGGGGAGGGCACAGATACGCAGTATTTT. The rearrangement joins TRBV7-3 to TRBJ2-3; D may be TRBD2 (6 bases). The CDR3 has 15 residues. The V end lost 2 bases, the J end lost 1 base, and 10 bases lay between the germline ends. The V gene's germline CDR1 is SGHTA and CDR2 FQGTGA.

The chain has TRBV11-2 and TRBJ1-4; the D is unclear. CDR1 SGHAT and CDR2 FQNNGV come from the germline V gene. This CDR3 has 14 residues. The germline V and J ends were trimmed by 1 base and 4 bases, with 7 bases remaining between them. This CDR3 is CASSLGVFNEKLFF. The CDR3 bases are TGTGCCAGCAGCTTAGGGGTGTTTAATGAAAAACTGTTTTTT.

The chain recombines TRBV11-2 with TRBJ2-2; D is ambiguous. Trimming removed 0 bases from V and 0 bases from J, with 14 bases in between. Germline V gene lookup returns CDR1 SGHAT and CDR2 FQNNGV. The CDR3 totals 18 residues. CDR3 region: CASSLDLSNSANTGELFF. The CDR3, as DNA: TGTGCCAGCAGCTTAGATCTAAGTAACAGCGCGAACACCGGGGAGCTGTTTTTT.

The chain recombines TRBV9 with TRBJ2-5, with 11 positions matching TRBD2. CDR1 is SGDLS and CDR2 is YYNGEE in the germline V gene. J lost 0 bases, V lost 0 bases, and 7 bases had no gene match. CDR3 length equals 18 residues. CDR3 region: CASSVGVAGGPNQETQYF. Here the CDR3 DNA reads TGTGCCAGCAGCGTAGGGGTAGCGGGAGGGCCTAACCAAGAGACCCAGTACTTC.

This chain links TRBV2 with TRBJ2-4; no reliable D call. Trimming removed 8 bases from V and 2 bases from J, with 13 bases in between. The germline gives CDR1 SNHLY, CDR2 FYNNEI. The CDR3 sequence is 14 residues long. CDR3 region: CASRIVGTKNIQYF. The CDR3 bases are TGTGCCAGCCGGATTGTAGGCACCAAAAACATTCAGTACTTC. Combining the CDR3 with reference TRBV2 and TRBJ2-4 gives the whole variable domain EPEVTQTPSHQVTQMGQEVILRCVPISNHLYFYWYRQILGQKVEFLVSFYNNEISEKSEIFDDQFSVERPDGSNFTLKIRSTKLEDSAMYFCASRIVGTKNIQYFGAGTRLSVL.

The V call is TRBV27, the J call TRBJ2-7; TRBD1 matches at 9 bases. Per germline, CDR1 MNHEY and CDR2 SMNVEV (reference sequence). The CDR3 spans 15 residues. V was clipped by 4 bases and J by 5 bases; unmatched bases: 9. CDR3 nucleotides: TGTGCCAGCAGTTCTAGAGGACAGGGGAGGAACGAGCAGTACTTC. Its protein is CASSSRGQGRNEQYF.

This sequence joins TRBV9 and TRBJ2-7; no reliable D call. This CDR3 has 14 amino acids. V was pared by 7 bases and J by 1 base, with 15 bases between. Germline assignment: CDR1 SGDLS and CDR2 YYNGEE. CDR3 coding DNA: TGTGCCAGCGGGCCCTCGAGTACGTCCTACGAGCAGTACTTC. As protein: CASGPSSTSYEQYF.

This clone was seen only once. The chain is built from TRBV30 and TRBJ2-2, with TRBD1 as a possible D gene (6 bases). Trimming left V 3 bases short and J 6 bases short, with 14 bases between. CDR1 is GTSNPN, CDR2 SVGIG, per germline (reference sequence). CDR3 length: 14 residues. The DNA for the CDR3 is TGTGCCTGGAGATGGGACATCCTAGCCGGGGAGCTGTTTTTT. This gives the protein CAWRWDILAGELFF.

The chain is built from TRBV19 and TRBJ2-5; 9 bases agree with TRBD2. The CDR3 spans 18 residues. Unmatched junction bases numbered 17, after V lost 4 bases and J lost 5 bases. Germline values: CDR1 LNHDA, CDR2 SQIVND (reference sequence). CDR3 loop: CASSTLNLGSGRRETQYF. The CDR3 DNA reads as TGTGCCAGTAGTACCCTAAACCTAGGGAGCGGGAGGCGGGAGACCCAGTACTTC. The full variable domain, completed using reference TRBV19 and TRBJ2-5, is DGGITQSPKYLFRKEGQNVTLSCEQNLNHDAMYWYRQDPGQGLRLIYYSQIVNDFQKGDIAEGYSVSREKKESFPLTVTSAQKNPTAFYLCASSTLNLGSGRRETQYFGPGTRLLVL.

This rearrangement joins TRBV19 to TRBJ1-2; no firm D call. Trimming cost V 6 bases and J 4 bases, with 15 bases left between them. The CDR3 spans 14 residues. Germline V lookup: CDR1 LNHDA, CDR2 SQIVND (reference sequence). CDR3 DNA: TGTGCCAGTAGACGAGGAAGTCAAGGCTATGGCTACACCTTC. It codes for CASRRGSQGYGYTF.

This chain links TRBV19 with TRBJ1-5; 7 nucleotides line up with TRBD1. This CDR3 has 14 residues. The V gene's germline CDR1 is LNHDA and CDR2 SQIVND (reference sequence). V trimming: 7 bases; J trimming: 3 bases; junction bases outside the gene matches: 6. CDR3 amino acids: CASTSGGDNQPQHF. The CDR3 DNA reads as TGTGCCAGTACGTCAGGGGGAGACAATCAGCCCCAGCATTTT. The full variable domain, with the rest looked up from reference TRBV19 and TRBJ1-5, is DGGITQSPKYLFRKEGQNVTLSCEQNLNHDAMYWYRQDPGQGLRLIYYSQIVNDFQKGDIAEGYSVSREKKESFPLTVTSAQKNPTAFYLCASTSGGDNQPQHFGDGTRLSIL.

The J gene is TRBJ2-7, the V gene TRBV28; D unclear. Looked up from germline, CDR1 is MDHEN and CDR2 is SYDVKM. The V and J ends lost 3 bases and 6 bases respectively, with 12 bases between them. The CDR3 length is 13 residues. The CDR3 sequence is CASSLLGHGEQYF. CDR3 coding DNA: TGTGCCAGCAGTTTGTTAGGTCATGGCGAGCAGTACTTC.

J is TRBJ2-7 and V is TRBV4-2; 9 bases line up with TRBD2. V shed 5 bases, J shed 5 bases, and the junction held 13 bases outside the gene matches. The CDR3 sequence is 16 residues long. The germline gives CDR1 LGHNA, CDR2 YNFKEQ. CDR3 region: CASSLEMASGMDEQYF. The CDR3 region has the DNA TGTGCCAGCAGCTTGGAAATGGCTAGCGGGATGGACGAGCAGTACTTC.

V usage is TRBV18 and J usage is TRBJ1-4, with no clear D. The length of the CDR3 is 14 residues. Trimming took off 10 bases at V and 0 bases at J, with 12 bases between the two ends. CDR1 and CDR2 from the germline V gene are KGHSH and LQKENI. The CDR3, as DNA: TGTGCCACCCGAACCATGGCAACTAATGAAAAACTGTTTTTT. This gives the protein CATRTMATNEKLFF. Full variable domain (rest looked up from reference TRBV18 and TRBJ1-4): NAGVMQNPRHLVRRRGQEARLRCSPMKGHSHVYWYRQLPEEGLKFMVYLQKENIIDESGMPKERFSAEFPKEGPSILRIQQVVRGDSAAYFCATRTMATNEKLFFGSGTQLSVL.

The chain carries TRBV29-1 and TRBJ2-1; 15 nucleotides match TRBD2. Germline V CDR1 and CDR2: SQVTM, ANQGSEA. This CDR3 contains 17 residues. J was trimmed by 4 bases and V by 2 bases; bases with no gene match: 6. CDR3 residues: CSVERTSGRATYNEQFF. CDR3 DNA: TGCAGCGTTGAACGGACTAGCGGGAGGGCCACATACAATGAGCAGTTCTTC.

This rearrangement joins TRBV5-1 to TRBJ2-7; 12 nucleotides align to TRBD2. This CDR3 has 14 amino acids. Looked up from germline, CDR1 is SGHRS and CDR2 is YFSETQ. Germline trimming cut 4 bases from V and 5 bases from J; bases unmatched to any gene: 4. The CDR3 loop reads CASSKTSGSHEQYF. The CDR3 DNA sequence: TGCGCCAGCAGCAAGACTAGCGGGAGTCACGAGCAGTACTTC.

The gene calls are TRBV5-1 and TRBJ2-2; possible D gene TRBD2, 5 bases. Germline assignment: CDR1 SGHRS and CDR2 YFSETQ. The CDR3 has 17 residues. Trimming cost V 0 bases and J 0 bases, with 12 bases left between them. CDR3 in DNA: TGCGCCAGCAGCTTGGTTTCTGCGGGTGCGAACACCGGGGAGCTGTTTTTT. Its protein is CASSLVSAGANTGELFF.

This chain joins TRBV11-2 and TRBJ2-5; D gene uncertain. This CDR3 has 15 amino acids. V lost 1 base to trimming and J lost 3 bases, with 12 bases between them. The germline V gene encodes CDR1 SGHAT and CDR2 FQNNGV. CDR3 in amino acids: CASSLGLARKETQYF. The CDR3 region has the DNA TGTGCCAGCAGCTTAGGGCTTGCAAGGAAAGAGACCCAGTACTTC.

This clone has only a few counts. Within the sample, other DNA sequences also encode this same CDR3. The chain recombines TRBV9 with TRBJ2-7, with a tentative D call TRBD1 (6 bases). V lost 2 bases, J lost 1 base, and 10 bases lay in between. The length of the CDR3 is 14 residues. CDR1 and CDR2 (germline): SGDLS, YYNGEE. Here the CDR3 DNA reads TGTGCCAGCAGCGTGAGGACAGAGTCCTACGAGCAGTACTTC. Encoded protein: CASSVRTESYEQYF.

The gene calls are TRBV6-5 and TRBJ2-7, with 7 bases fitting TRBD2. V was clipped by 4 bases and J by 6 bases; unmatched bases: 12. CDR3 length equals 15 residues. From germline, CDR1 is MNHEY and CDR2 SVGAGI. CDR3 DNA: TGTGCCAGCAGTTTCTGGCGGGCGGGAGTCGGCGAGCAGTACTTC. Its protein product is CASSFWRAGVGEQYF.

V usage is TRBV6-5 and J usage is TRBJ1-1; perhaps TRBD1 as D (5 bases). Trimming removed 6 bases from V and 1 base from J, with 9 bases in between. Germline assignment: CDR1 MNHEY and CDR2 SVGAGI. This CDR3 is built from 13 residues. The CDR3 DNA sequence: TGTGCCAGCAGCTTCCAGGGGAACACTGAAGCTTTCTTT. Its translation is CASSFQGNTEAFF.